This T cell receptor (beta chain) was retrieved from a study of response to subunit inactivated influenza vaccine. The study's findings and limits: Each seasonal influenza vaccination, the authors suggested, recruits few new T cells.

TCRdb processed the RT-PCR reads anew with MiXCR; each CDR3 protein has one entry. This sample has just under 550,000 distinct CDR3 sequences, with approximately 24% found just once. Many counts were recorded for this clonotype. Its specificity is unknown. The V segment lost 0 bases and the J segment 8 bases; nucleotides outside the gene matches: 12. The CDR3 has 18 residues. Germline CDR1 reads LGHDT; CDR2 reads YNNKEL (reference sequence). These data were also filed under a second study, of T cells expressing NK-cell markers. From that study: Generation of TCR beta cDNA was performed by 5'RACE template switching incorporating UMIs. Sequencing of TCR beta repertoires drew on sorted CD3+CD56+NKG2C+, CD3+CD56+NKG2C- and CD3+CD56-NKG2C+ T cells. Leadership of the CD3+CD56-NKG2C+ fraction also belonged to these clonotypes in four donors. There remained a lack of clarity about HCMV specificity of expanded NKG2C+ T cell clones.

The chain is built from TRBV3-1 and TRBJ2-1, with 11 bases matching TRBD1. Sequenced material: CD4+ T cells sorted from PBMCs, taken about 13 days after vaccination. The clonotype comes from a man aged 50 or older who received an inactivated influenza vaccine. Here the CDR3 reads CASSQDLPGQGAWDEQFF. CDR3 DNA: TGTGCCAGCAGCCAAGATCTACCTGGACAGGGGGCGTGGGATGAGCAGTTCTTC.